What follows describes a single T cell receptor (beta chain). Its cognate antigen is unknown. Trimming took 4 bases from V and 2 from J, leaving 13 bases between them. This CDR3 is 15 amino acids long. Germline-derived CDR1 and CDR2 are MDHEN and SYDVKM. The sample belongs to a study of T cells in Graves' hyperthyroidism and ophthalmopathy. Study-level results: The model anticipated ophthalmopathy a median approximately six months pre-onset.

Amplification yielded TCR beta CDR3 regions, with RNA transcripts as the source. When the TCR CDR3 underwent first-round RT-PCR, the HTBI primer set was used. In TCRdb, the multiplex PCR reads were re-called with MiXCR into one record per CDR3 protein. The data contain some 770,000 distinct CDR3 sequences, about 17% of them singletons. The source of this sequence is a man younger than 35 with Graves' hyperthyroidism. Sequenced input: blood. V gene TRBV28 combines with J gene TRBJ2-3, with a tentative D call TRBD2 (6 bases). In DNA, the CDR3 is TGTGCCAGCAGTTCCCAGGGAGGCCCCACAGATACGCAGTATTTT. It codes for CASSSQGGPTDTQYF.